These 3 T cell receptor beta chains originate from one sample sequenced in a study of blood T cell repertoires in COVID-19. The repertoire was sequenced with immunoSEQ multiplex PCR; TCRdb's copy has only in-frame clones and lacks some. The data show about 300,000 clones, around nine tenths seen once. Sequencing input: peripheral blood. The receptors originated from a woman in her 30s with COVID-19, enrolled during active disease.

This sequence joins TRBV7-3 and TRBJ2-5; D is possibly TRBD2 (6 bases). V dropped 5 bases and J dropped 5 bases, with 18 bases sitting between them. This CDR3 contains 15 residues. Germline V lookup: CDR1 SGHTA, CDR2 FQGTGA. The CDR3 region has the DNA TGTGCCAGCAGCCTGGCTGGGGGGAGCATGGAGACCCAGTACTTC. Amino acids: CASSLAGGSMETQYF.

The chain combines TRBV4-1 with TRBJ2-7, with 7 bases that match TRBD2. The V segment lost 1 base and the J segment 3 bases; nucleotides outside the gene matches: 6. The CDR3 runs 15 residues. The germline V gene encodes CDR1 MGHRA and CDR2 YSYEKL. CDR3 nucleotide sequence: TGCGCCAGCAGCCAAGGACTCGCTAGCGGCTACGAGCAGTACTTC. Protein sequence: CASSQGLASGYEQYF.

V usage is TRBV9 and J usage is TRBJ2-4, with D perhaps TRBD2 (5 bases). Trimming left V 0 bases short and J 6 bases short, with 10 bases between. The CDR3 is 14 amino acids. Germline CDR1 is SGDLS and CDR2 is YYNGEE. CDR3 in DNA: TGTGCCAGCAGCGTAGGGGGTGCGGGAAACATTCAGTACTTC. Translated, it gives CASSVGGAGNIQYF.